This T cell receptor (beta chain) was documented in a study of blood T cells in healthy people across ages. Concerning this clonotype itself: Antigen: not known.

With a J-beta primer mix and a sample-barcoded 5' primer, a second PCR ran about 6 to 11 cycles. TCRdb re-called the 5' RACE reads with MiXCR, one entry per CDR3 protein. The data hold some 710,000 distinct CDR3 sequences, with about half observed a single time. Study-level results: Higher diversity and more naive CD4+ cells were features of long-lived donors, compared to aged donors. Unknown donor CMV status possibly confounded expanded clonotype changes.

This TCR came from an older man in good health. The sequenced material came from blood.

The CDR3 DNA follows: TGTGCCAGCAGCTCCCAGGGGGAGGGAGAGACCCAGTACTTC. Translated: CASSSQGEGETQYF. This rearrangement joins TRBV21-1 to TRBJ2-5; the listed D gene, TRBD2, was not tested against the DNA. TRBV21-1 is shown as a pseudogene. CDR3 length: 14 residues.